The 23 T cell receptor beta chains reported below all come from one sample, sequenced in a study of T cell repertoires in cytomegalovirus infection. TCRdb fed the reads into MiXCR, producing one record per CDR3 protein. Among roughly 130,000 distinct CDR3 sequences listed, roughly 9% were seen once. Sequencing was done on a sample of PBMCs. Receptors were obtained from a human donor in good health (CMV status not recorded). Some clones in this sample may be carry-over from other donors' samples.

This clonotype was recorded at least ten times. V usage is TRBV24-1 and J usage is TRBJ2-3, with D unresolved. CDR1 and CDR2 (germline): KGHDR, SFDVKD. V lost 4 bases and J 4 bases, leaving 20 bases between the germline ends. This CDR3 spans 17 amino acids. CDR3 DNA sequence: TGTGCCACCAGTGACTCCCAGACCGGCATGAGAGCAGATACGCAGTATTTT. Its protein product is CATSDSQTGMRADTQYF.

The chain uses TRBV20-1 and TRBJ1-1, with 7 bases lining up with TRBD1. The CDR3 sequence is 13 residues long. CDR1 is DFQATT and CDR2 is SNEGSKA in the germline V gene (reference sequence). After removal of 7 bases from V and 2 bases from J, the junction contained 7 bases not matched to a gene. The CDR3 here is CSVPGQSNTEAFF. The CDR3 DNA reads TGCAGTGTCCCGGGACAGTCAAACACTGAAGCTTTCTTT.

In this sample, this clonotype turned up a few times. This rearrangement joins TRBV11-3 to TRBJ2-1; D gene unclear. V lost 0 bases and J 7 bases, leaving 16 bases between the germline ends. The CDR3 is 16 amino acids. Germline lookup yields CDR1 SGHNT and CDR2 YENEEA. The CDR3 nucleotides are TGTGCCAGCAGCTTAGAACCGGGCCGCCTTGGGAATGAGCAGTTCTTC. This codes for CASSLEPGRLGNEQFF. The full variable domain, its missing parts supplied by reference TRBV11-3 and TRBJ2-1, is EAGVVQSPRYKIIEKKQPVAFWCNPISGHNTLYWYLQNLGQGPELLIRYENEEAVDDSQLPKDRFSAERLKGVDSTLKIQPAELGDSAVYLCASSLEPGRLGNEQFFGPGTRLTVL.

As concerns this clonotype: A much bigger clone sits one base away, suggesting this may be a read error. As DNA, the CDR3 is TGCAGCGTGGATAAAGTATTCAACACTGAAGCTTTCTTT. Protein: CSVDKVFNTEAFF. The chain employs TRBV29-1 and TRBJ1-1, with D unclear. Germline V gene data show CDR1 as SQVTM and CDR2 as ANQGSEA. V lost 6 bases and J lost 2, with 13 bases in between. The CDR3 runs to 13 residues.

The chain recombines TRBV12-5 with TRBJ1-2, with TRBD1 matching over 7 bases. Germline V gene data show CDR1 as LGHNT and CDR2 as FRNRAP. The CDR3 consists of 13 residues. Losses at the gene ends were 3 bases for V and 7 bases for J; bases not matched to a gene: 5. The CDR3 sequence is CASGLQGFGGYTF. The CDR3 coding sequence is TGTGCTAGTGGTTTACAGGGGTTTGGTGGCTACACCTTC.

This chain joins TRBV20-1 and TRBJ1-4; the D gene is possibly TRBD1 (6 bases). This CDR3 contains 14 residues. Trimming stripped 6 bases from V and 3 bases from J, with 14 bases between. Germline V gene sequence: CDR1 DFQATT, CDR2 SNEGSKA (reference sequence). CDR3 coding DNA: TGCAGTGCCCGAAGGGGGGCCGCTAATGAAAAACTGTTTTTT. Amino acid sequence: CSARRGAANEKLFF.

V is TRBV20-1 and J is TRBJ1-1, with unresolved D. This CDR3 region has 11 residues. The V gene's germline CDR1 is DFQATT and CDR2 SNEGSKA (reference sequence). The V end was cut by 8 bases, the J end by 6 bases, with 13 bases between. The CDR3, as DNA: TGCAGTCCAGACCGGGGATCTGAAGCTTTCTTT. It is translated as CSPDRGSEAFF.

In its sample, this clonotype was seen many times. This chain links TRBV2 with TRBJ1-1; TRBD1 is a possible D gene (5 bases). V was clipped by 2 bases and J by 5 bases, with 9 bases between them. This CDR3 is built from 13 residues. Germline assignment: CDR1 SNHLY and CDR2 FYNNEI. In nucleotides, the CDR3 is TGTGCCAGCAGTGAATACCGACAGACTGAAGCTTTCTTT. It encodes CASSEYRQTEAFF. Using reference TRBV2 and TRBJ1-1 for the parts outside the CDR3, the full variable domain is EPEVTQTPSHQVTQMGQEVILRCVPISNHLYFYWYRQILGQKVEFLVSFYNNEISEKSEIFDDQFSVERPDGSNFTLKIRSTKLEDSAMYFCASSEYRQTEAFFGQGTRLTVV.

The chain couples TRBV6-1 to TRBJ2-3; the D is unclear. V lost 6 bases to trimming and J lost 5 bases, with 15 bases between them. Per the germline V gene, CDR1 is MNHNS and CDR2 is SASEGT. This CDR3 contains 14 residues. DNA of the CDR3: TGTGCCAGCAGCCCCCAGCTCCACGGAGATACGCAGTATTTT. This gives the protein CASSPQLHGDTQYF.

This clonotype was seen more than once but under ten times. Sequence at one end of the junction differs from germline and may be a read error. This chain uses TRBV4-1 with TRBJ1-2, with a weak D call TRBD1 (5 bases). CDR1 and CDR2 (germline): MGHRA, YSYEKL. The CDR3 covers 18 residues. CDR3 DNA sequence: TGTGCCAGCAGCCTCCAAGGGGTCAAAGGAGCTTCTAACTATGGCTACACCTTC. Its translation is CASSLQGVKGASNYGYTF.

This clonotype turned up a few times. The V gene is TRBV20-1, the J gene TRBJ2-5; 8 bases are a match to TRBD1. The V and J ends lost 5 bases and 4 bases, in that order; junction bases with no gene match: 3. From germline, CDR1 is DFQATT and CDR2 SNEGSKA (reference sequence). The CDR3 is 12 amino acids. The CDR3 DNA is TGCAGTGCTGACAGGGGCCTAGAGACCCAGTACTTC. Translation gives CSADRGLETQYF.

This clonotype was counted many times. The chain combines TRBV19 with TRBJ1-1; possibly TRBD1 for D (5 bases). The germline CDR1 and CDR2 sequences are LNHDA and SQIVND (reference sequence). The CDR3 runs 15 residues. V shed 3 bases and J shed 0 bases, with 11 bases lying between them. The DNA for the CDR3 is TGTGCCAGTAGTATCGGGGGGAGTATGAACACTGAAGCTTTCTTT. Protein: CASSIGGSMNTEAFF.

This clonotype was seen at least ten times. V usage is TRBV7-2 and J usage is TRBJ2-5; TRBD2 might be the D (5 bases). CDR3 length: 15 amino acids. Germline CDR1 and CDR2: SGHTA and FQGNSA. Trimming removed 3 bases at V and 2 bases at J, with 13 bases between. CDR3 region: CASSFASPGQETQYF. The CDR3 nucleotides read TGTGCCAGCAGCTTCGCGTCCCCGGGGCAAGAGACCCAGTACTTC.

This clonotype showed up many times. This chain links TRBV7-2 with TRBJ1-6; D is ambiguous. The CDR3 loop spans 12 amino acids. In germline, CDR1 is SGHTA, CDR2 FQGNSA. Trimming stripped 7 bases from V and 5 bases from J, with 6 bases between. Here the CDR3 reads CASTADNSPLHF. CDR3 in DNA: TGTGCCAGCACGGCGGATAATTCACCCCTCCACTTT.

This clonotype was seen repeatedly, ten times or more. V is TRBV11-2 and J is TRBJ1-2; 8 bases are a match to TRBD1. Per germline, CDR1 SGHAT and CDR2 FQNNGV. The CDR3 has 15 residues. Trimming removed 5 bases from V and 3 bases from J; junction bases left unmatched: 8. DNA of the CDR3: TGTGCCAGCAGCAGATGGACAGGGATGGACTATGGCTACACCTTC. Its protein product is CASSRWTGMDYGYTF.

V and J are TRBV12-3 or TRBV12-4 and TRBJ2-1, with a possible D match to TRBD2 (6 bases). Trimming took 6 bases from V and 0 from J, leaving 18 bases between them. CDR3 length: 17 residues. The CDR3 reads CASSPGLPRISYNEQFF. Written as DNA, the CDR3 is TGTGCCAGCAGCCCGGGACTGCCCCGGATCTCCTACAATGAGCAGTTCTTC.

Many counts were recorded for this clonotype. The rearrangement links TRBV5-4 to TRBJ1-1; D remains unclear. Germline loops: CDR1 SGHNT, CDR2 YYREEE (reference sequence). The CDR3 covers 13 residues. V was cut by 2 bases and J by 7 bases, with 12 bases left in between. CDR3 coding DNA: TGTGCCAGCAGCTTACGTCAAACCCTTGAAGCTTTCTTT. Amino acids: CASSLRQTLEAFF.

This clonotype has a count of ten or more. The gene calls are TRBV5-4 and TRBJ2-2; perhaps D is TRBD1 or TRBD2 (5 bases each). The ends were cut back, 4 bases at V and 6 bases at J, with 13 bases in the middle. Germline V gene sequence: CDR1 SGHNT, CDR2 YYREEE (reference sequence). The CDR3 covers 14 residues. CDR3: CASSTGTSPGELFF. In DNA, the CDR3 is TGTGCCAGCAGCACCGGGACCTCCCCCGGGGAGCTGTTTTTT.

In its sample, this clonotype was seen many times. The gene calls are TRBV7-2 and TRBJ2-5, with D perhaps TRBD2 (6 bases). This CDR3 is 14 amino acids long. The germline V gene has CDR1 SGHTA and CDR2 FQGNSA. Between the trimmed V and J ends, which lost 5 bases and 1 base, there was a span of 11 bases. Here the CDR3 DNA reads TGTGCCAGCAGCCCGGGACTTCGCCAAGAGACCCAGTACTTC. This gives the protein CASSPGLRQETQYF.

At least ten counts were recorded for this clonotype. The V and J genes are TRBV7-6 and TRBJ2-5; possibly TRBD2 for D (7 bases). This CDR3 region has 15 residues. V was shortened by 5 bases and J by 1 base, with 14 bases between the two germline ends. Germline loops: CDR1 SGHVS, CDR2 FNYEAQ. Here the CDR3 reads CASSTPAGAQETQYF. CDR3 in DNA: TGTGCCAGCAGCACCCCGGCGGGGGCCCAAGAGACCCAGTACTTC.

This clonotype has at least ten counts. This chain connects TRBV7-2 to TRBJ1-1; D not certain. This CDR3 has 13 amino acids. Germline CDR1 and CDR2: SGHTA and FQGNSA. The V and J ends lost 3 bases and 1 base respectively, with 6 bases between them. CDR3 sequence reads: CASSFRSNTEAFF. The CDR3 nucleotides read TGTGCCAGCAGCTTTCGATCGAACACTGAAGCTTTCTTT.

This clonotype was counted at least ten times. J is TRBJ2-3 and V is TRBV5-6, with a weak D call TRBD2 (5 bases). The CDR3 runs 15 residues. Trimming pared 0 bases from V and 2 bases from J, leaving 10 bases between. CDR1 is SGHDT and CDR2 is YYEEEE in the germline V gene. CDR3 coding DNA: TGTGCCAGCAGCTTGGAGGACTCCGACACAGATACGCAGTATTTT. Its protein is CASSLEDSDTDTQYF. The whole variable domain, filled in from reference TRBV5-6 and TRBJ2-3, reads DAGVTQSPTHLIKTRGQQVTLRCSPKSGHDTVSWYQQALGQGPQFIFQYYEEEERQRGNFPDRFSGHQFPNYSSELNVNALLLGDSALYLCASSLEDSDTDTQYFGPGTRLTVL.

This clonotype was picked up a small number of times. The J gene is TRBJ2-7, the V gene TRBV19; D assignment may be TRBD1 or TRBD2 (5 bases each). Trimming stripped 0 bases from V and 1 base from J, with 19 bases between. CDR1 is LNHDA, CDR2 SQIVND, per germline (reference sequence). The CDR3 contains 18 residues. CDR3 nucleotides: TGTGCCAGTAGTATAGATCTTCGTCGGGGCGGGTGGTCCTACGAGCAGTACTTC. Translating it yields CASSIDLRRGGWSYEQYF.